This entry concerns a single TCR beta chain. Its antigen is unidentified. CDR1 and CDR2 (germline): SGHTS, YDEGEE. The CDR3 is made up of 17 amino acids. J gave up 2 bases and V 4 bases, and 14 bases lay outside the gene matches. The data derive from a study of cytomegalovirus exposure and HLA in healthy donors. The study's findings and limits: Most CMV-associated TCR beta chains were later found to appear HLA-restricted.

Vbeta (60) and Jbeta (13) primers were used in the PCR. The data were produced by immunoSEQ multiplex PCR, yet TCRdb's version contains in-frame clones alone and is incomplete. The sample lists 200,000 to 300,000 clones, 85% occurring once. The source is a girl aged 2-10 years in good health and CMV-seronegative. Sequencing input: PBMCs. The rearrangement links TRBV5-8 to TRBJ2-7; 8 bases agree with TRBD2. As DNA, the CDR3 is TGTGCCAGCAGCCCCGCCCTACTAGCGGTACCTCCCTACGAGCAGTACTTC. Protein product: CASSPALLAVPPYEQYF. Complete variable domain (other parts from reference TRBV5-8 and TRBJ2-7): EAGVTQSPTHLIKTRGQQATLRCSPISGHTSVYWYQQALGLGLQFLLWYDEGEERNRGNFPPRFSGRQFPNYSSELNVNALELEDSALYLCASSPALLAVPPYEQYFGPGTRLTVT.